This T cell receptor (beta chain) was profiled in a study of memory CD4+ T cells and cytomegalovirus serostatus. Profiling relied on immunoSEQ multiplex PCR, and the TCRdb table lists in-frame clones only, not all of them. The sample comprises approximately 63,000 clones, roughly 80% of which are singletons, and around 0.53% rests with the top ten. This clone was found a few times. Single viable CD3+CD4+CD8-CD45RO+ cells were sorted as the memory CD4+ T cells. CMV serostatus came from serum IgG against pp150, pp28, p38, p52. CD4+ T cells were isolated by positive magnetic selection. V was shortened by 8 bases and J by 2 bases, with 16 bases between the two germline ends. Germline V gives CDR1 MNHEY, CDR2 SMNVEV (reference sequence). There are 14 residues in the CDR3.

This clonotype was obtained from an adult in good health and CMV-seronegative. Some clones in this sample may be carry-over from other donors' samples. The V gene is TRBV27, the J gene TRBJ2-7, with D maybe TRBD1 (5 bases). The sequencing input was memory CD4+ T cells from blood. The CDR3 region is CASAPLDRPYEQYF. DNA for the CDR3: TGTGCCAGCGCGCCGCTTGACAGACCCTACGAGCAGTACTTC.